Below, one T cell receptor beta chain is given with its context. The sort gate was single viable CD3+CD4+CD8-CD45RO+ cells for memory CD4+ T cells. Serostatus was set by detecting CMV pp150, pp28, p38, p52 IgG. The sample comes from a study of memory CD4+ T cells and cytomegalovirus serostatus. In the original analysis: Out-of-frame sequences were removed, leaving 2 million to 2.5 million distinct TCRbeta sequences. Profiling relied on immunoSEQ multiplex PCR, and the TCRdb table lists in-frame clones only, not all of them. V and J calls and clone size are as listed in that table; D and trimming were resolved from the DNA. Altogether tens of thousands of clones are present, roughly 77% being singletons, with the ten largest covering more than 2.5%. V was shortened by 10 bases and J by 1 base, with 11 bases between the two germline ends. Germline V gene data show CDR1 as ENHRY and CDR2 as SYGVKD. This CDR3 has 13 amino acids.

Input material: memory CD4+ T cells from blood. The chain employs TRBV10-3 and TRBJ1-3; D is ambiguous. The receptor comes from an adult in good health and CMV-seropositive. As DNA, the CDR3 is TGTGCCACATGGACCGGTTCTGGAAACACCATATATTTT. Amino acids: CATWTGSGNTIYF.